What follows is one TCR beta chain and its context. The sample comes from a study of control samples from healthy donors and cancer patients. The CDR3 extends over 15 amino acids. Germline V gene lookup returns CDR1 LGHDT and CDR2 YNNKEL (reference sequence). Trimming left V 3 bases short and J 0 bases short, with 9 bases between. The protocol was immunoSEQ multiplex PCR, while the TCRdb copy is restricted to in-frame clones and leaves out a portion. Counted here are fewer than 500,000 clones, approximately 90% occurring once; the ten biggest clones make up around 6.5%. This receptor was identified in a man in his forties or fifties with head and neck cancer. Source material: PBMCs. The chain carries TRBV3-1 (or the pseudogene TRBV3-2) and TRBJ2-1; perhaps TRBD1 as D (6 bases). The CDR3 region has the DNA TGTGCCAGCAGCCACACAGGGAGCTCCTACAATGAGCAGTTCTTC. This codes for CASSHTGSSYNEQFF.